A single sample gave rise to the 17 T cell receptor beta chains below, sequenced in a study of shared clonotypes between healthy human individuals. Clones were read by immunoSEQ multiplex PCR, and TCRdb kept only the in-frame ones, dropping some. The sample contains a few million clones, more than 80% of which appear only once. Source material: naive CD4+ T cells from PBMCs. The subset here: CD45RA+ positively selected. These receptors were taken from a man aged 18-30 years in good health. Some clones in this sample may be carry-over from other donors' samples.

The V gene is TRBV7-3, the J gene TRBJ1-2; 9 bases are shared with TRBD1. There are 13 residues in the CDR3. Germline V gene data show CDR1 as SGHTA and CDR2 as FQGTGA. V shed 4 bases, J shed 8 bases, and the junction held 5 bases outside the gene matches. CDR3 DNA: TGTGCCAGCAGCTCGAGACAGGGGGTCGGCTACACCTTC. Protein product: CASSSRQGVGYTF.

This chain uses TRBV7-2 with TRBJ2-5; TRBD2 might be the D (6 bases). V gave up 0 bases and J gave up 5 bases, with 13 bases separating them. Germline V lookup: CDR1 SGHTA, CDR2 FQGNSA. CDR3 length: 15 amino acids. In DNA, the CDR3 is TGTGCCAGCAGCTTAGCCCCCGGGGGTTATGAGACCCAGTACTTC. Protein product: CASSLAPGGYETQYF.

V is TRBV10-2 and J is TRBJ2-4, with D possibly TRBD2 on 6 matching bases. The germline V gene encodes CDR1 WSHSY and CDR2 SAAADI. The CDR3 extends over 12 amino acids. V lost 8 bases to trimming and J lost 6 bases, with 11 bases between them. The CDR3 DNA is TGCGCCAGCGGTTCGGGAGTAAACATTCAGTACTTC. It specifies CASGSGVNIQYF.

This chain uses TRBV19 with TRBJ1-4, with 8 bases lining up with TRBD1. With V trimmed by 7 bases and J by 4 bases, 8 bases remained unmatched. The CDR3 has 15 residues. The germline V gene has CDR1 LNHDA and CDR2 SQIVND (reference sequence). As DNA, the CDR3 is TGTGCCAGTACACCCACGGACAGGGATAATGAAAAACTGTTTTTT. The encoded protein is CASTPTDRDNEKLFF.

V and J are TRBV25-1 and TRBJ2-1; D uncertain. This CDR3 is 12 amino acids long. Germline lookup yields CDR1 MGHDK and CDR2 SYGVNS. The V gene lost 3 bases and the J gene lost 6 bases, with 6 bases spanning the gap. The CDR3 spells CASSDRTNEQFF. In DNA form, the CDR3 reads TGTGCCAGCAGTGATCGGACCAATGAGCAGTTCTTC.

CDR3: CASSGTGRAPTYEQYF. The DNA of the CDR3 is TGTGCCAGCAGTGGAACAGGACGCGCCCCAACTTACGAGCAGTACTTC. This chain uses TRBV27 with TRBJ2-7, with D tentatively TRBD1 (5 bases). The V end lost 5 bases, the J end lost 4 bases, and 21 bases lay between the germline ends. The CDR3 covers 16 residues. Germline CDR1 is MNHEY and CDR2 is SMNVEV (reference sequence).

J is TRBJ1-5 and V is TRBV16; a possible D gene is TRBD1 (5 bases). The CDR3 is 16 amino acids. The V gene lost 1 base and the J gene lost 7 bases, with 17 bases spanning the gap. CDR1 is KGHSY, CDR2 FQNENV, per germline. As DNA, the CDR3 is TGTGCCAGCAGCCAATTAGGACATAGACTGCAACAGCCCCAGCATTTT. The encoded protein is CASSQLGHRLQQPQHF. Drawing the rest from reference TRBV16 and TRBJ1-5, the complete variable domain is GEEVAQTPKHLVRGEGQKAKLYCAPIKGHSYVFWYQQVLKNEFKFLISFQNENVFDETGMPKERFSAKCLPNSPCSLEIQATKLEDSAVYFCASSQLGHRLQQPQHFGDGTRLSIL.

The rearrangement joins TRBV27 to TRBJ2-7, with D hard to call. Germline assignment: CDR1 MNHEY and CDR2 SMNVEV (reference sequence). The CDR3 length is 12 residues. Trimming took 0 bases from V and 6 from J, leaving 6 bases between them. This chain's CDR3 is CASSLSTGEQYF. The CDR3 bases are TGTGCCAGCAGTTTATCAACGGGCGAGCAGTACTTC.

The V call is TRBV6-1, the J call TRBJ2-7; weak D call: TRBD2 (6 bases). Germline-derived CDR1 and CDR2 are MNHNS and SASEGT. The CDR3 sequence is 13 residues long. V lost 4 bases and J 6 bases, leaving 13 bases between the germline ends. CDR3 amino acids: CASSATGVSEQYF. CDR3 nucleotides: TGTGCCAGCAGTGCAACGGGAGTCAGCGAGCAGTACTTC.

J is TRBJ1-5 and V is TRBV19, with 11 bases fitting TRBD1. CDR1 is LNHDA, CDR2 SQIVND, per germline (reference sequence). Unmatched junction bases numbered 9, after V lost 5 bases and J lost 3 bases. CDR3 size: 17 residues. The CDR3 nucleotides read TGTGCCAGTAGTTTCTATCCGGGACAGGGGGACAATCAGCCCCAGCATTTT. Amino acids: CASSFYPGQGDNQPQHF.

The V gene is TRBV9, the J gene TRBJ2-2, with D perhaps TRBD1 or TRBD2 (5 bases each). Germline CDR1 reads SGDLS; CDR2 reads YYNGEE. The CDR3 consists of 17 residues. Trimming took 4 bases from V and 0 from J, leaving 16 bases between them. This CDR3 reads CASSWGSSYANTGELFF. In DNA form, the CDR3 reads TGTGCCAGCAGCTGGGGGAGCTCCTACGCGAACACCGGGGAGCTGTTTTTT.

In regard to this clone: Distinct nucleotide sequences in the sample also encode this CDR3. In DNA form, the CDR3 reads TGCGCCAGCAGCTTACGGGAGAGCTCCTACAATGAGCAGTTCTTC. Its translation: CASSLRESSYNEQFF. This chain joins TRBV5-1 and TRBJ2-1; D is possibly TRBD2 (6 bases). V lost 2 bases and J 0 bases, leaving 9 bases between the germline ends. The CDR3 covers 15 residues. Germline CDR1 and CDR2: SGHRS and YFSETQ.

In its sample, this clone was seen a few times. In the same sample, other DNA sequences code for this CDR3. The V call is TRBV9, the J call TRBJ2-1; TRBD2 matches 9 bases. Germline V gene lookup returns CDR1 SGDLS and CDR2 YYNGEE. This CDR3 is 15 amino acids long. The junction had 0 bases not matched to a gene; V was cut back by 0 bases and J by 2 bases. The CDR3 is CASSVVAGAYNEQFF. The CDR3 DNA follows: TGTGCCAGCAGCGTAGTAGCGGGAGCCTACAATGAGCAGTTCTTC.

V gene TRBV5-6 combines with J gene TRBJ1-5; D unclear. V shed 0 bases and J shed 5 bases, with 6 bases lying between them. The CDR3 covers 13 residues. CDR1 SGHDT and CDR2 YYEEEE come from the germline V gene. DNA for the CDR3: TGTGCCAGCAGCTTGGGCGCTGATCAGCCCCAGCATTTT. This encodes CASSLGADQPQHF.

A remark on this clone: The sample holds other DNA sequences that translate to the same CDR3. The V and J genes are TRBV11-2 and TRBJ2-7; 10 bases map to TRBD1. The CDR3 runs to 13 residues. Unmatched junction bases numbered 1, after V lost 5 bases and J lost 3 bases. Germline V gives CDR1 SGHAT, CDR2 FQNNGV. The CDR3 spells CASSRTGGYEQYF. CDR3 bases: TGTGCCAGCAGCCGGACAGGGGGCTACGAGCAGTACTTC.

This clone was seen only a few times. Additional DNA sequences in this sample encode the identical CDR3. The V gene is TRBV5-1, the J gene TRBJ1-1; 7 nucleotides agree with TRBD1. Unmatched junction bases numbered 4, after V lost 0 bases and J lost 5 bases. The CDR3 has 14 residues. Germline V gene lookup returns CDR1 SGHRS and CDR2 YFSETQ. The CDR3 reads CASSLDRGGTEAFF. The CDR3 region has the DNA TGCGCCAGCAGCTTGGACAGGGGAGGAACTGAAGCTTTCTTT.

Concerning this clone: At one boundary the junction diverges from the germline segment, which might be a read error. The chain uses TRBV7-9 and TRBJ2-3; D possibly uses TRBD1 or TRBD2 (5 bases each). CDR3 size: 14 residues. The germline gives CDR1 SEHNR, CDR2 FQNEAQ (reference sequence). The CDR3 DNA sequence: TGTGCCAGCAGCTTCTTGGGGGTAGCAGAGACGCAGTATTTT. Its translation is CASSFLGVAETQYF.